This TCR beta chain comes out of a study of early T cells in non-severe SARS-CoV-2 infection. Overall study context: The sequenced material was bulk RNA from unsorted whole blood, and its chains were unpaired.

Study results and caveats: Sequences matched to VDJdb favored anti-spike CD8 responses, while private and CD4 specificities were missed.

Worth noting for this clonotype: Its specificity is unknown.

Trimming took 1 base from V and 4 from J; bases not matched to a gene: 7. CDR3 size: 17 residues. Per the germline V gene, CDR1 is SGHTA and CDR2 is FQGNSA. The library protocol tagged individual cDNA molecules with unique molecular identifiers. Using its own MiXCR run on the 5' RACE reads, TCRdb lists one record per CDR3 protein. The sample holds roughly 80,000 distinct CDR3 sequences, 5.5% to 7.5% seen once. The rearrangement joins TRBV7-2 to TRBJ1-6, with 7 bases fitting TRBD1. The origin of this receptor is an adult who was a healthcare worker with PCR-confirmed SARS-CoV-2 infection or an uninfected control (not recorded which). Sample: whole blood. DNA of the CDR3: TGTGCCAGCAGCTTAGTTCGGCAGGGGGTTTATAATTCACCCCTCCACTTT. Translation: CASSLVRQGVYNSPLHF.